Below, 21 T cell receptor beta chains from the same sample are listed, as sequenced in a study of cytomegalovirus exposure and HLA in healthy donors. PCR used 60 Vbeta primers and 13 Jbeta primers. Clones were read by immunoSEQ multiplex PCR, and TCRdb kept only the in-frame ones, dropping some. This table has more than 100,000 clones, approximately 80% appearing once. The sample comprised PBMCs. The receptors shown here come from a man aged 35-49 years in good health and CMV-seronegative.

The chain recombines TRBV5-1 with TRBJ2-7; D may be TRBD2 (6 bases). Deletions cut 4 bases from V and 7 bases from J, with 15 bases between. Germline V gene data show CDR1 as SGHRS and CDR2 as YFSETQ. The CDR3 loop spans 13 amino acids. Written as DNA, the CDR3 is TGCGCCAGCAGCGTGGGCCCGGGGGAGGAGCAGTACTTC. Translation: CASSVGPGEEQYF.

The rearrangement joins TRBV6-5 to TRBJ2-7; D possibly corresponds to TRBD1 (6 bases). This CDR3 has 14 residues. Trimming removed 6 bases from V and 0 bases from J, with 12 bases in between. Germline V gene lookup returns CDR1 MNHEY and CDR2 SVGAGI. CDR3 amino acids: CASSPRTDSYEQYF. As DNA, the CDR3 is TGTGCCAGCAGCCCACGGACAGACTCCTACGAGCAGTACTTC.

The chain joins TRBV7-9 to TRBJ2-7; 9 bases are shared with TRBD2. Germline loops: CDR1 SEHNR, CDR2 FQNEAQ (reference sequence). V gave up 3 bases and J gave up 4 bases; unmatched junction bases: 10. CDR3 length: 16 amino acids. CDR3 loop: CASSFLAGPQSYEQYF. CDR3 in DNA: TGTGCCAGCAGCTTCCTAGCGGGACCCCAATCTTACGAGCAGTACTTC.

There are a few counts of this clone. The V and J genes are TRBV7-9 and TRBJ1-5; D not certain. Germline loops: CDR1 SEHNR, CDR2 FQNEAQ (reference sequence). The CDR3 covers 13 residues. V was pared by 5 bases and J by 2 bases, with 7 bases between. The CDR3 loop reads CASSVEGNQPQHF. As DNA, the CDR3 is TGTGCCAGCAGCGTGGAGGGCAATCAGCCCCAGCATTTT.

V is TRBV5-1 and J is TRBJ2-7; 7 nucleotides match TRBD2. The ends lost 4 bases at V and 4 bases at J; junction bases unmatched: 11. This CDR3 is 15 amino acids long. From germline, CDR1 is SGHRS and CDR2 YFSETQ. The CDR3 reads CASSPGGRAQYEQYF. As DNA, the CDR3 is TGCGCCAGCAGCCCCGGTGGGAGGGCGCAGTACGAGCAGTACTTC.

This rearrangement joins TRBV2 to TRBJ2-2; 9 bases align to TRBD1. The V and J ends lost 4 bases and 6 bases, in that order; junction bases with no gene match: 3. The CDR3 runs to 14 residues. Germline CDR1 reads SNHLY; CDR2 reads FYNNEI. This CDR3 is CASSGQGDPGELFF. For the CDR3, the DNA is TGTGCCAGCAGTGGACAGGGGGATCCCGGGGAGCTGTTTTTT. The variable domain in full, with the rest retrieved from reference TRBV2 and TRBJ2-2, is EPEVTQTPSHQVTQMGQEVILRCVPISNHLYFYWYRQILGQKVEFLVSFYNNEISEKSEIFDDQFSVERPDGSNFTLKIRSTKLEDSAMYFCASSGQGDPGELFFGEGSRLTVL.

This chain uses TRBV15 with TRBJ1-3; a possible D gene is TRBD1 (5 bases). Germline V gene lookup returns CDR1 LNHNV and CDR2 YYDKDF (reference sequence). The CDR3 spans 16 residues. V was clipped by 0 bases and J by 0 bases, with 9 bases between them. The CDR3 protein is CATSRDLRDSGNTIYF. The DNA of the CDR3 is TGTGCCACCAGCAGAGATCTCAGGGACTCTGGAAACACCATATATTTT.

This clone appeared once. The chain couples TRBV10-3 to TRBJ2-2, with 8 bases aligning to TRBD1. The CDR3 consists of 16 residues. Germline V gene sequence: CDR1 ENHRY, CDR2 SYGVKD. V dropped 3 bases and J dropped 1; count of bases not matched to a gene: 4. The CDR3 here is CAISDHDRGNTGELFF. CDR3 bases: TGTGCCATCAGTGACCACGACAGGGGGAACACCGGGGAGCTGTTTTTT.

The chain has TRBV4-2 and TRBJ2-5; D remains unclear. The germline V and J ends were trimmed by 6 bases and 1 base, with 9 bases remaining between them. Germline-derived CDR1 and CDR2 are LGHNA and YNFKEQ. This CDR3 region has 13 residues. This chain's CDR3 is CASSADSQETQYF. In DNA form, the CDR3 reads TGTGCCAGCAGTGCCGACTCCCAAGAGACCCAGTACTTC.

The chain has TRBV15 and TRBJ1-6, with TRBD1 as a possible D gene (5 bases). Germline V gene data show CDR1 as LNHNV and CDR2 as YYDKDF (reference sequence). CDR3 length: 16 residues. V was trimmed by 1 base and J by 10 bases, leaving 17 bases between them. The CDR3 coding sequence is TGTGCCACCAGCAGAGGGCCGGGGGGTTTGGGGTCACCCCTCCACTTT. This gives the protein CATSRGPGGLGSPLHF.

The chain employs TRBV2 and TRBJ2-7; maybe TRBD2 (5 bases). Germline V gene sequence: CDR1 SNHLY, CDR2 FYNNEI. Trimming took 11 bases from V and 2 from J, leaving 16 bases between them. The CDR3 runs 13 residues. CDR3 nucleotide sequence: TGTGCCGCCACGAGCGGAGATACCTACGAGCAGTACTTC. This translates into CAATSGDTYEQYF.

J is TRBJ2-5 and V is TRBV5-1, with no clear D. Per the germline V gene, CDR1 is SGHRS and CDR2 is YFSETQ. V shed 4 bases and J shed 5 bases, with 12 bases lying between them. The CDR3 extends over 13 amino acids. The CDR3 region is CASSPWSGETQYF. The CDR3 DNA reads TGCGCCAGCAGCCCCTGGTCCGGGGAGACCCAGTACTTC.

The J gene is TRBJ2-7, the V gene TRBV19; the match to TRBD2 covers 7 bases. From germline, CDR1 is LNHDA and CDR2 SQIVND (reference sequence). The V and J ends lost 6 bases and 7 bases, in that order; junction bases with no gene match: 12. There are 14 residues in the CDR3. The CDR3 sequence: CASRLGGRYGEQYF. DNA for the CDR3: TGTGCCAGTAGGTTGGGCGGGAGATACGGGGAGCAGTACTTC.

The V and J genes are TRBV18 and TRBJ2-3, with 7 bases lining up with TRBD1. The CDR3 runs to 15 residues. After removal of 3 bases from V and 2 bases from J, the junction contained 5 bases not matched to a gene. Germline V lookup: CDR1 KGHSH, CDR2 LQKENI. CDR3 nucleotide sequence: TGTGCCAGCTCACCCGACAGGGCATTCACAGATACGCAGTATTTT. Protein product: CASSPDRAFTDTQYF.

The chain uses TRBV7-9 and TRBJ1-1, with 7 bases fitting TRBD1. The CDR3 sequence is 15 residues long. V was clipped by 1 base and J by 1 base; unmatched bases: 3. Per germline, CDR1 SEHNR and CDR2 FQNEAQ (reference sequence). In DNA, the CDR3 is TGTGCCAGCAGCTTAGTGGCAGGGGGGAACACTGAAGCTTTCTTT. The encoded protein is CASSLVAGGNTEAFF.

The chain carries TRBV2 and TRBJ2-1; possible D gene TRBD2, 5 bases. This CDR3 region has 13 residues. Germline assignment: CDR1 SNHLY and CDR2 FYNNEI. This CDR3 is CATPSLSGNEQFF. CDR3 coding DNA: TGTGCTACCCCCAGTCTTTCGGGAAATGAGCAGTTCTTC.

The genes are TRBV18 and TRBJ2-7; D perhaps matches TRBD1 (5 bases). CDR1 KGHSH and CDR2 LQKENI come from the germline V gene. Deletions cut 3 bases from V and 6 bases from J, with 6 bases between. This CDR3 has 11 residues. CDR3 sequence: CASSPGREQYF. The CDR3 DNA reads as TGTGCCAGCTCACCGGGGCGCGAGCAGTACTTC.

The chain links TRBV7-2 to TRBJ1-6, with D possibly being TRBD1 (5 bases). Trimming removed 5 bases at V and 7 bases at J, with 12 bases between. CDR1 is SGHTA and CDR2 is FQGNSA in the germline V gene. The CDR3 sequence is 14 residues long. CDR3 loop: CASSTTVPNSPLHF. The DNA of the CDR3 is TGTGCCAGCAGCACGACAGTTCCAAATTCACCCCTCCACTTT. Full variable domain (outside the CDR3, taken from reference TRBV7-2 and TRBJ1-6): GAGVSQSPSNKVTEKGKDVELRCDPISGHTALYWYRQSLGQGLEFLIYFQGNSAPDKSGLPSDRFSAERTGGSVSTLTIQRTQQEDSAVYLCASSTTVPNSPLHFGNGTRLTVT.

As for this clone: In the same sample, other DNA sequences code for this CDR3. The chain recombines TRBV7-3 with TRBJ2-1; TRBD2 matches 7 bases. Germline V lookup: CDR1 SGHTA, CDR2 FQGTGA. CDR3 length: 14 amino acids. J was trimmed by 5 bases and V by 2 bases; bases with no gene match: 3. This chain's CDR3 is CASSLAGENNEQFF. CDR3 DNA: TGTGCCAGCAGCTTAGCGGGAGAAAACAATGAGCAGTTCTTC.

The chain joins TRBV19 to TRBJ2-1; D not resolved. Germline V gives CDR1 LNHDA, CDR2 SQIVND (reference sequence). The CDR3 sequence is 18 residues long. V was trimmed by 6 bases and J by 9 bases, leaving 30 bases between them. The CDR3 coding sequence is TGTGCCAGTAGCACCCTCCCCCCTATGCGGTTGACGCTTGGTGAGCAGTTCTTC. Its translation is CASSTLPPMRLTLGEQFF.

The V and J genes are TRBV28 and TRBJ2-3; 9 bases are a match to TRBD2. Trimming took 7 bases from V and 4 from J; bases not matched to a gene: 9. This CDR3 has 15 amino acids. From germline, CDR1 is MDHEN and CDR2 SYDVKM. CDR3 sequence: CASTPLAGFSDTQYF. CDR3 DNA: TGTGCCAGCACCCCCCTAGCGGGATTCTCAGATACGCAGTATTTT.